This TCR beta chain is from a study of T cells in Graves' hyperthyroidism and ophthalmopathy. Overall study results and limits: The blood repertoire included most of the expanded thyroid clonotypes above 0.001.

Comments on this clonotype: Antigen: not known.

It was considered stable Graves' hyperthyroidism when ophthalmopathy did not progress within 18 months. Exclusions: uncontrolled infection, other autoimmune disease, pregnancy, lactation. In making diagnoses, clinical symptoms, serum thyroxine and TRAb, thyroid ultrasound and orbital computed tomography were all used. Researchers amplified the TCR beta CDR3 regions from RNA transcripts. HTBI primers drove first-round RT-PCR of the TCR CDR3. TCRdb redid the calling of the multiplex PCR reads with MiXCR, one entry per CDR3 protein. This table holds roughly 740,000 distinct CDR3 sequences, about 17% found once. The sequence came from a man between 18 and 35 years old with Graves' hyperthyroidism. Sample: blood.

Written as DNA, the CDR3 is TGTGCCAGCAGCTTAGAGTCCCGAGGCACAGATACGCAGTATTTT. Encoded protein: CASSLESRGTDTQYF. V is TRBV11-2 and J is TRBJ2-3; D not certain. With 0 bases removed from V and 1 base from J, the gap between germline ends came to 8 bases. The CDR3 loop spans 15 amino acids. Germline CDR1 SGHAT, CDR2 FQNNGV.